This TCR beta chain comes out of a study of cytomegalovirus exposure and HLA in healthy donors. Whole-study findings and limits: Later analysis suggested most CMV-associated TCR beta chains were HLA-restricted. Apart from CMV serostatus, no immune exposure information was available.

Germline CDR1 reads SGHAT; CDR2 reads FQNNGV. This CDR3 region has 15 residues. V lost 4 bases and J 2 bases, leaving 14 bases between the germline ends. With respect to this clone: No antigen is known for it.

The PCR made use of 60 Vbeta and 13 Jbeta primers. Libraries were prepared by immunoSEQ multiplex PCR; TCRdb keeps only in-frame clonotypes and omits some of them. This sample has a few hundred thousand clones, with 75% found just once. The chain combines TRBV11-2 with TRBJ1-2; perhaps TRBD1 as D (6 bases). The clonotype was recovered from a woman under 40 in good health and CMV-seronegative. Sequences were obtained from PBMCs. The CDR3 DNA reads TGTGCCAGCAGCTCACGGGGACACGCAAACTATGGCTACACCTTC. Protein sequence: CASSSRGHANYGYTF.